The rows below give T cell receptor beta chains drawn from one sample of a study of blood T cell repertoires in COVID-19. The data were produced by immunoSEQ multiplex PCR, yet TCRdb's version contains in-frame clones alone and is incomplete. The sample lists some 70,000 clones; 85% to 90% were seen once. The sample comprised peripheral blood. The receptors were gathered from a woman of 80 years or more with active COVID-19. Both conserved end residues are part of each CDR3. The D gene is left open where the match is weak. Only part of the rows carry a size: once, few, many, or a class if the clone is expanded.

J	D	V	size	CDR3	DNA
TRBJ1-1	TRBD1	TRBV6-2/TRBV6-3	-	CASSDHRGVARNTEAFF	TGTGCCAGCAGTGACCACAGGGGAGTCGCCCGGAACACTGAAGCTTTCTTT
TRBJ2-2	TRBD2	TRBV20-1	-	CSASKTSGPPGELFF	TGCAGTGCTAGTAAGACTAGCGGGCCGCCCGGGGAGCTGTTTTTT
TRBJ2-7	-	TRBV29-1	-	CSVEKGTSKGKQYF	TGCAGCGTTGAAAAGGGAACTTCAAAGGGGAAGCAGTACTTC
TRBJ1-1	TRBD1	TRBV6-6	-	CASSKQGMNTEAFF	TGTGCCAGCAGTAAACAGGGGATGAACACTGAAGCTTTCTTT
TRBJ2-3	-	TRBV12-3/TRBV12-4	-	CASSFSDTDTQYF	TGTGCCAGCAGTTTCAGCGACACAGATACGCAGTATTTT
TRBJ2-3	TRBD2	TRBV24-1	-	CATSGHLAGEGDTQYF	TGTGCCACCAGTGGCCATCTAGCGGGAGAGGGAGATACGCAGTATTTT
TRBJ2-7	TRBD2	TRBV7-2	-	CASSLGVGTSVYEQYF	TGTGCCAGCAGCTTAGGGGTGGGGACTAGCGTCTACGAGCAGTACTTC
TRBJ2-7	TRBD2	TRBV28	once	CASSKSSGATREQYF	TGTGCCAGCAGTAAATCTAGCGGGGCGACTAGAGAGCAGTACTTC
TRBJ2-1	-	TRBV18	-	CASSPPGRNEQFF	TGTGCCAGCTCACCACCGGGGCGGAATGAGCAGTTCTTC
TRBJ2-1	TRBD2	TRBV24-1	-	CATSVGSGLAGVSNEQFF	TGTGCCACCAGTGTGGGTTCGGGGCTAGCGGGAGTATCCAATGAGCAGTTCTTC
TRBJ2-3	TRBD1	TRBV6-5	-	CASSFRRTGGDTQYF	TGTGCCAGCAGTTTCCGGCGGACAGGCGGGGATACGCAGTATTTT
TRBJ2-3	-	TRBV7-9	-	CASSPDRIYTTSTDTQYF	TGTGCCAGCAGCCCAGACAGGATCTATACCACTAGCACAGATACGCAGTATTTT
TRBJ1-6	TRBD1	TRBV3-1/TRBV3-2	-	CASRGQVGSPLHF	TGTGCCTCCCGGGGACAGGTGGGATCACCCCTCCACTTT
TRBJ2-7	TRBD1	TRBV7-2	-	CASSGTSGTGPYEQYF	TGTGCCAGCAGCGGGACCTCCGGGACAGGGCCCTACGAGCAGTACTTC
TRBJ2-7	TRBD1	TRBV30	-	CAWSVTGVVYEQYF	TGTGCCTGGAGTGTGACAGGGGTTGTCTACGAGCAGTACTTC
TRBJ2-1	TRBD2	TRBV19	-	CASSISGSRNNEQFF	TGTGCCAGTAGTATTAGCGGGAGCAGGAATAATGAGCAGTTCTTC
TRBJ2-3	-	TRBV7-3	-	CASSLQDRDTQYF	TGTGCCAGCAGCCTACAGGACCGGGATACGCAGTATTTT
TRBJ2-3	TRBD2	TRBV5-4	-	CASSLVGLAGVHTQYF	TGTGCCAGCAGCTTGGTGGGACTAGCGGGAGTACATACGCAGTATTTT
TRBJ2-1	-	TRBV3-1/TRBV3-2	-	CASSPRLVQQFF	TGTGCCAGCAGCCCTCGACTAGTGCAGCAGTTCTTC
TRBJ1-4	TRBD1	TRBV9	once	CASSAQGATNEKLFF	TGTGCCAGCAGCGCTCAGGGGGCAACTAATGAAAAACTGTTTTTT
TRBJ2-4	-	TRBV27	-	CASTQSGGIQYF	TGTGCCAGCACCCAGAGTGGCGGGATTCAGTACTTC
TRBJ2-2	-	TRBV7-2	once	CASSSTPTTSRTGELFF	TGTGCCAGCAGCTCTACCCCGACTACCTCGAGAACCGGGGAGCTGTTTTTT
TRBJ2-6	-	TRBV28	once	CASSASSQGAGANVLTF	TGTGCCAGCAGTGCTAGCAGTCAAGGAGCTGGGGCCAACGTCCTGACTTTC
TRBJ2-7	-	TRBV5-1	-	CASTPRSGQGTYEQYF	TGCGCCAGCACTCCCCGGAGTGGGCAGGGAACCTACGAGCAGTACTTC
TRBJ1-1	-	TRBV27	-	CASSQITGRYTEAFF	TGTGCCAGCAGTCAGATAACAGGCCGGTACACTGAAGCTTTCTTT
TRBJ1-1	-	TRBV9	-	CASSVAGNDEAFF	TGTGCCAGCAGCGTAGCAGGGAACGATGAAGCTTTCTTT
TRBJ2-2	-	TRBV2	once	CASSLGGGRTGELFF	TGTGCCAGCTCGTTGGGGGGAGGTCGGACCGGGGAGCTGTTTTTT
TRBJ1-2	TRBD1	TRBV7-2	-	CASSPRTGERYGYTF	TGTGCCAGCAGCCCGAGGACAGGGGAGAGGTATGGCTACACCTTC
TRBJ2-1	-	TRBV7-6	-	CASSFRDEQFF	TGTGCCAGCAGTTTCCGGGATGAGCAGTTCTTC
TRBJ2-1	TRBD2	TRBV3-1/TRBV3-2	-	CASSQGGGRRNEQFF	TGTGCCAGCAGCCAAGGGGGCGGGAGGAGAAATGAGCAGTTCTTC
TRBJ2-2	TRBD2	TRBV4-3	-	CASSQAPRSSGLVTGELFF	TGCGCCAGCAGCCAAGCCCCCCGGTCTAGCGGGTTAGTAACCGGGGAGCTGTTTTTT
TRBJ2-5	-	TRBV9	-	CASSGGGVGATQYF	TGTGCCAGCAGCGGAGGGGGGGTCGGCGCGACCCAGTACTTC
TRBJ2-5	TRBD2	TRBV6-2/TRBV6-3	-	CASSLQLAGGETQYF	TGTGCCAGCAGTCTACAGTTAGCGGGGGGTGAGACCCAGTACTTC
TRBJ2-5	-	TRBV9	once	CASSDQGTPRETQYF	TGTGCCAGCAGCGACCAAGGTACCCCTAGGGAGACCCAGTACTTC
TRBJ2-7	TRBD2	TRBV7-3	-	CASSLNPSGNYEQYF	TGTGCCAGCAGCTTAAATCCTAGCGGGAATTACGAGCAGTACTTC
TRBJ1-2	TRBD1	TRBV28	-	CASSSGQGIYGYTF	TGTGCCAGCAGTTCGGGACAGGGGATCTATGGCTACACCTTC
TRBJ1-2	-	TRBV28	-	CASRVNNYGYTF	TGTGCCAGCCGGGTGAACAACTATGGCTACACCTTC
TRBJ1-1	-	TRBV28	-	CASSQELSPDTEAFF	TGTGCCAGCAGTCAGGAACTGAGTCCGGACACTGAAGCTTTCTTT
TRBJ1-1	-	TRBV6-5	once	CASRLVLVPNTEAFF	TGTGCCAGCAGACTCGTTCTGGTGCCGAACACTGAAGCTTTCTTT
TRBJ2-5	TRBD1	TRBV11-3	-	CASSQRGGRETQYF	TGTGCCAGCAGCCAAAGAGGGGGCCGGGAGACCCAGTACTTC
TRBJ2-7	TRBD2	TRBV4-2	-	CASSQAPGSGRSPYEQYF	TGTGCCAGCAGCCAAGCTCCGGGTAGCGGGAGGTCACCTTACGAGCAGTACTTC
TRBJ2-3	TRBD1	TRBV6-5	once	CASRPTGESTDTQYF	TGTGCCAGCAGACCGACAGGGGAAAGCACAGATACGCAGTATTTT
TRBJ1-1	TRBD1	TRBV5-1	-	CASSPGWTGRNTEAFF	TGCGCCAGCAGCCCTGGGTGGACAGGGCGGAACACTGAAGCTTTCTTT
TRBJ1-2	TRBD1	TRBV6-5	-	CASRRGTGSNYGYTF	TGTGCCAGCAGGCGGGGGACAGGGAGTAACTATGGCTACACCTTC
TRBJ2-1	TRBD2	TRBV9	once	CASSPRGLAGVVSSEQFF	TGTGCCAGCAGTCCCCGGGGACTAGCGGGAGTAGTCAGTAGTGAGCAGTTCTTC
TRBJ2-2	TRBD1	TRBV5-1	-	CASSLGTGNTGELFF	TGCGCCAGCAGCTTAGGGACAGGGAACACCGGGGAGCTGTTTTTT
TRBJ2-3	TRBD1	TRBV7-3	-	CASSQDRGRNTQYF	TGTGCCAGCAGCCAGGACAGGGGGCGAAATACGCAGTATTTT